This T cell receptor beta chain appears in the sequencing data of a study of monozygotic twins with cystic fibrosis. Study conclusions and caveats: Clonality was generally low (median approximately 0.0094), higher in the most severe patients.

Clones were read by immunoSEQ multiplex PCR, and TCRdb kept only the in-frame ones, dropping some. Of tens of thousands of clones in the sample, approximately 90% were seen once. V was trimmed by 4 bases and J by 1 base, leaving 11 bases between them. The V gene's germline CDR1 is MNHEY and CDR2 SVGAGI. There are 14 residues in the CDR3. Concerning this clone itself: The antigen is undetermined.

The genes are TRBV6-5 and TRBJ2-7; D is possibly TRBD1 (6 bases). Sequencing was carried out using blood. The source is a boy younger than 10 with cystic fibrosis. The CDR3 DNA sequence: TGTGCCAGCAGTTCACAGGGTAGATCCTACGAGCAGTACTTC. The encoded protein is CASSSQGRSYEQYF.